These T cell receptor beta chains were read from a single sample in a study of response to subunit inactivated influenza vaccine. TCRdb used MiXCR to reprocess the RT-PCR reads, holding one entry per CDR3 protein. The data hold about 830,000 distinct CDR3 sequences, with roughly 18% observed a single time. Material: PBMCs from blood, obtained about 5 days after vaccination. These receptor sequences come from a man aged 50 to 60 who received an inactivated influenza vaccine. Both conserved end residues are part of each CDR3. A D gene is named only where the DNA matches it firmly. Size tells how often a clone was seen (once, few, many) or the class of an expanded clone, and some rows leave it out.

>-|TRBJ2-5|TRBV5-1|-
CASDSGETQYF
TGCGCCAGCGATAGTGGGGAGACCCAGTACTTC
>many|TRBJ2-1|TRBV4-3|TRBD2
CASSHKAGAIYNEQFF
TGCGCCAGCAGCCATAAAGCGGGAGCCATTTACAATGAGCAGTTCTTC
>-|TRBJ2-7|TRBV5-6|-
CASSLPLRDRIHEQYF
TGTGCCAGCAGCTTGCCACTGCGGGACAGAATCCACGAGCAGTACTTC
>-|TRBJ2-1|TRBV5-1|TRBD1
CASSLRGTGVNEQFF
TGCGCCAGCAGCTTGCGTGGGACAGGGGTTAATGAGCAGTTCTTC
>-|TRBJ2-5|TRBV5-1|-
CASSPVLAETQYF
TGCGCCAGCAGCCCGGTTCTCGCGGAGACCCAGTACTTC
>few|TRBJ1-5|TRBV4-2|-
CASSQESGSQPQHF
TGTGCCAGCAGCCAAGAATCAGGGAGCCAGCCCCAGCATTTT
>-|TRBJ1-2|TRBV3-1|-
CASSHRGGGGYGYTF
TGTGCCAGCAGCCACAGGGGTGGAGGCGGCTATGGCTACACCTTC
>-|TRBJ2-1|TRBV14|TRBD2
CASSVASGHYNEQFF
TGTGCCAGCAGCGTGGCTAGCGGGCATTACAATGAGCAGTTCTTC
>-|TRBJ2-3|TRBV4-2|TRBD2
CASSQGILAGADTQYF
TGTGCCAGCAGCCAAGGTATCCTAGCGGGGGCAGATACGCAGTATTTT
>few|TRBJ2-1|TRBV9|TRBD2
CASSEAGVYNEQFF
TGTGCCAGCAGCGAGGCGGGAGTCTACAATGAGCAGTTCTTC
>-|TRBJ2-5|TRBV7-9|-
CASSLGPRGLQETQYF
TGTGCCAGCAGCTTAGGACCTCGGGGGCTGCAAGAGACCCAGTACTTC
>once|TRBJ2-1|TRBV3-1|-
CASSQGRVLFF
TGTGCCAGCAGCCAAGGGAGGGTTTTGTTCTTC
>few|TRBJ2-5|TRBV7-2|-
CASSFGSPQETQYF
TGTGCCAGCAGCTTCGGGAGCCCACAAGAGACCCAGTACTTC
>few|TRBJ2-1|TRBV18|-
CASQRGDFQSEQFF
TGTGCCAGCCAACGGGGCGATTTCCAAAGTGAGCAGTTCTTC
>many|TRBJ2-3|TRBV20-1|TRBD2
CSASQEVAGSTDTQYF
TGCAGTGCTAGCCAAGAGGTAGCGGGAAGCACAGATACGCAGTATTTT
>-|TRBJ1-5|TRBV28|-
CASRGWGGNQPQHF
TGTGCCAGCAGGGGGTGGGGGGGTAATCAGCCCCAGCATTTT
>many|TRBJ2-7|TRBV7-2|-
CASGASYEQYF
TGTGCCAGTGGGGCGTCCTACGAGCAGTACTTC
>few|TRBJ2-4|TRBV12-3/TRBV12-4|-
CASSLEGLAKNIQYF
TGTGCCAGCAGTTTAGAGGGTCTAGCCAAAAACATTCAGTACTTC
>few|TRBJ2-3|TRBV5-1|-
CASSLMGSTDTQYF
TGCGCCAGCAGCTTGATGGGTAGCACAGATACGCAGTATTTT
>-|TRBJ2-3|TRBV12-3/TRBV12-4|-
CASSLARRPSTDTQYF
TGTGCCAGCAGTTTAGCGAGGCGCCCTAGCACAGATACGCAGTATTTT
>-|TRBJ2-1|TRBV12-3/TRBV12-4|TRBD2
CASSETSGLFF
TGTGCCAGCAGTGAGACTAGCGGTTTGTTCTTC
>-|TRBJ2-1|TRBV20-1|-
CSARVVPEQFF
TGCAGTGCTAGAGTGGTCCCTGAGCAGTTCTTC
>few|TRBJ1-4|TRBV7-9|-
CASSLVWGDVEKLFF
TGTGCCAGCAGCTTAGTTTGGGGAGACGTGGAAAAACTGTTTTTT
>few|TRBJ1-6|TRBV5-1|-
CASSSTGQGNSPLHF
TGCGCCAGCAGCTCCACCGGGCAGGGCAATTCACCCCTCCACTTT
>few|TRBJ2-3|TRBV20-1|TRBD2
CSASGGNRNTQYF
TGCAGTGCTAGCGGGGGGAACAGAAATACGCAGTATTTT
>few|TRBJ2-7|TRBV20-1|-
CSASEYYEQYF
TGCAGTGCTAGCGAATACTACGAGCAGTACTTC
>few|TRBJ2-5|TRBV15|TRBD1
CATSRVGQGVKTQYF
TGTGCCACCAGCAGAGTTGGGCAGGGGGTAAAGACCCAGTACTTC
>-|TRBJ1-5|TRBV6-2/TRBV6-3|-
CASSYGDGDSNQPQHF
TGTGCCAGCAGTTACGGGGACGGAGATAGCAATCAGCCCCAGCATTTT
>few|TRBJ2-1|TRBV12-3/TRBV12-4|-
CASSPPMAGEQFF
TGTGCCAGCAGTCCCCCCATGGCCGGTGAGCAGTTCTTC
>few|TRBJ2-1|TRBV7-9|-
CASSEGWTSYNEQFF
TGTGCCAGCAGCGAGGGCTGGACCTCCTACAATGAGCAGTTCTTC
>few|TRBJ2-7|TRBV12-3/TRBV12-4|-
CASSLVGGGPNYEQYF
TGTGCCAGCAGTTTGGTGGGTGGCGGACCGAACTACGAGCAGTACTTC
>-|TRBJ2-5|TRBV6-5|-
CASSSSRQTQYF
TGTGCCAGCAGTTCCTCGCGGCAGACCCAGTACTTC
>few|TRBJ2-5|TRBV5-1|-
CASSLMVQEETQYF
TGCGCCAGCAGCTTAATGGTGCAGGAAGAGACCCAGTACTTC
>few|TRBJ1-2|TRBV20-1|-
CSAKNRNGYGYTF
TGCAGTGCCAAAAACAGGAACGGCTATGGCTACACCTTC
>-|TRBJ2-5|TRBV20-1|-
CSARSGAWETQYF
TGCAGTGCTAGATCGGGCGCTTGGGAGACCCAGTACTTC
>-|TRBJ2-5|TRBV7-4|TRBD2
CASSFIRTSGGAGQETQYF
TGTGCCAGCAGCTTTATAAGGACTAGCGGGGGGGCCGGCCAAGAGACCCAGTACTTC
>few|TRBJ2-1|TRBV12-3/TRBV12-4|-
CASSPPRGNEQFF
TGTGCCAGCAGTCCCCCCAGGGGCAATGAGCAGTTCTTC
>-|TRBJ2-1|TRBV6-2/TRBV6-3|-
CASSHSGTSSYNEQFF
TGTGCCAGCAGTCACTCCGGGACGTCCTCCTACAATGAGCAGTTCTTC
>few|TRBJ2-3|TRBV12-3/TRBV12-4|-
CATATPDTQYF
TGTGCCACTGCCACGCCAGATACGCAGTATTTT
>-|TRBJ2-1|TRBV20-1|TRBD2
CSARAQAGGYNEQFF
TGCAGTGCTAGAGCCCAAGCGGGAGGATACAATGAGCAGTTCTTC
>few|TRBJ1-6|TRBV12-3/TRBV12-4|TRBD1
CASSLGATGNSPLHF
TGTGCCAGCAGTTTAGGAGCGACAGGGAATTCACCCCTCCACTTT
>few|TRBJ2-5|TRBV20-1|-
CSARDRRLETQYF
TGCAGTGCTAGAGATAGGCGGTTGGAGACCCAGTACTTC
>-|TRBJ2-7|TRBV5-1|-
CASSLVRLGHEQYF
TGCGCCAGCAGCTTGGTGCGGCTAGGCCACGAGCAGTACTTC
>-|TRBJ2-7|TRBV7-9|TRBD1
CASSPVPGQGAEYEQYF
TGTGCCAGCAGCCCCGTCCCGGGACAGGGGGCTGAATACGAGCAGTACTTC
>-|TRBJ2-5|TRBV4-1|TRBD1
CASRQTFRDSQETQYF
TGCGCCAGCAGACAAACTTTCCGGGACAGCCAAGAGACCCAGTACTTC
>few|TRBJ2-3|TRBV19|-
CASSSRGAPRDTQYF
TGTGCCAGTAGTAGTCGGGGGGCCCCCCGGGATACGCAGTATTTT
>few|TRBJ2-2|TRBV6-1|-
CASSRNPGSNTGELFF
TGTGCCAGCAGTAGAAATCCGGGGTCGAACACCGGGGAGCTGTTTTTT
>few|TRBJ1-3|TRBV11-2|TRBD1
CASSSELKTGRSGNTIYF
TGTGCCAGCAGCTCCGAGCTTAAGACAGGGCGCTCTGGAAACACCATATATTTT
>few|TRBJ1-1|TRBV12-3/TRBV12-4|-
CASRVDTSNTEAFF
TGTGCCAGCAGGGTGGACACCTCGAACACTGAAGCTTTCTTT
>few|TRBJ1-3|TRBV9|-
CASSVAKTPSSGNTIYF
TGTGCCAGCAGCGTAGCAAAGACCCCGAGCTCTGGAAACACCATATATTTT
>few|TRBJ1-3|TRBV20-1|-
CSAQTGTGNTIYF
TGCAGTGCTCAGACAGGAACTGGAAACACCATATATTTT
>-|TRBJ1-4|TRBV7-2|-
CASSPTRVGEKLFF
TGTGCCAGCAGCCCCACCAGGGTTGGGGAAAAACTGTTTTTT
>-|TRBJ2-7|TRBV28|-
CATKLYEQYF
TGTGCCACCAAATTATACGAGCAGTACTTC
>-|TRBJ2-7|TRBV4-2|-
CASSQDRASWTYEQYF
TGTGCCAGCAGCCAAGATAGGGCTAGCTGGACCTACGAGCAGTACTTC
>-|TRBJ2-7|TRBV6-5|-
CASSYSGESYEQYF
TGTGCCAGCAGTTACTCAGGGGAATCCTACGAGCAGTACTTC
>-|TRBJ2-3|TRBV3-1|TRBD2
CASSPKGTSSDTQYF
TGTGCCAGCAGTCCGAAGGGGACTAGCTCGGATACGCAGTATTTT
>few|TRBJ1-2|TRBV9|-
CASSAAGTRMDGYTF
TGTGCCAGCAGCGCGGCCGGGACACGGATGGATGGCTACACCTTC
>-|TRBJ2-7|TRBV27|-
CASIKIQDYEQYF
TGTGCCAGCATTAAAATCCAAGACTACGAGCAGTACTTC
>few|TRBJ2-5|TRBV12-3/TRBV12-4|-
CASSLFGGEETQYF
TGTGCCAGCAGTTTATTTGGGGGAGAAGAGACCCAGTACTTC